The 30 T cell receptor beta chains reported below all come from one sample, sequenced in a study of blood T cell repertoires in COVID-19. Assay: immunoSEQ multiplex PCR; the TCRdb copy retains only in-frame clones and omits some. This sample has fewer than 200,000 clones, with about 88% found just once. Material: peripheral blood. All receptors come from an elderly woman with COVID-19, enrolled during active disease.

This clone was counted a few times. V gene TRBV19 combines with J gene TRBJ2-3; weak D call: TRBD2 (6 bases). Germline V lookup: CDR1 LNHDA, CDR2 SQIVND (reference sequence). This CDR3 is built from 15 residues. The germline V and J ends were trimmed by 7 bases and 0 bases, with 14 bases remaining between them. The CDR3 reads CASKTGATSTDTQYF. In DNA, the CDR3 is TGTGCCAGTAAAACGGGAGCAACAAGCACAGATACGCAGTATTTT.

The chain links TRBV28 to TRBJ1-4; TRBD1 aligns across 9 bases. This CDR3 has 14 amino acids. The J segment lost 10 bases and the V segment lost 6 bases, leaving 9 bases of the junction unmatched. Germline CDR1 and CDR2: MDHEN and SYDVKM. The CDR3 bases are TGTGCCAGCAGACTACAGGGGGCGATAGGAAAACTGTTTTTT. This codes for CASRLQGAIGKLFF.

The CDR3 region has the DNA TGTGCCAGCAGTTTCGGCAGCGACTATGGCTACACCTTC. It yields the protein CASSFGSDYGYTF. The rearrangement uses TRBV6-2 or TRBV6-3 and TRBJ1-2; D is unresolved. Germline V gene sequence: CDR1 MNHEY, CDR2 SVGEGT. The CDR3 has 13 amino acids. V was clipped by 4 bases and J by 3 bases, with 9 bases between them.

This chain links TRBV27 with TRBJ2-6, with D unclear. The germline V gene encodes CDR1 MNHEY and CDR2 SMNVEV (reference sequence). This CDR3 has 13 amino acids. The ends were cut back, 2 bases at V and 8 bases at J, with 7 bases in the middle. The chain's CDR3 is CASSLRGSNVLTF. The CDR3 DNA sequence: TGTGCCAGCAGTTTAAGAGGTTCCAACGTCCTGACTTTC.

The V call is TRBV28, the J call TRBJ2-7; 12 bases are shared with TRBD2. J gave up 5 bases and V 4 bases, and 9 bases lay outside the gene matches. CDR3 length: 16 amino acids. The germline CDR1 and CDR2 sequences are MDHEN and SYDVKM. The CDR3 loop is CASSSHPGLAGHEQYF. Written as DNA, the CDR3 is TGTGCCAGCAGTTCACATCCGGGACTAGCGGGCCACGAGCAGTACTTC.

This clone was counted a single time. V is TRBV14 and J is TRBJ1-1, with D tentatively TRBD1 (6 bases). There are 14 residues in the CDR3. The V gene lost 6 bases and the J gene lost 5 bases, with 16 bases spanning the gap. The germline V gene has CDR1 SGHDN and CDR2 FVKESK. This chain's CDR3 is CASRPPGQSTEAFF. CDR3 nucleotides: TGTGCCAGCAGACCTCCGGGACAAAGTACTGAAGCTTTCTTT.

The chain links TRBV7-8 to TRBJ2-2; TRBD1 is a possible D gene (5 bases). V was trimmed by 4 bases and J by 4 bases, leaving 13 bases between them. The CDR3 length is 15 residues. The germline CDR1 and CDR2 sequences are SGHVS and FQNEAQ. Written as DNA, the CDR3 is TGTGCCAGCAGCTCGCAGAGTAGGGGCACCGGGGAGCTGTTTTTT. It translates to CASSSQSRGTGELFF.

This rearrangement joins TRBV28 to TRBJ1-2; 7 nucleotides agree with TRBD1. There are 13 residues in the CDR3. From germline, CDR1 is MDHEN and CDR2 SYDVKM. V shed 2 bases, J shed 5 bases, and the junction held 2 bases outside the gene matches. Here the CDR3 reads CASSLQGVYGYTF. CDR3 nucleotides: TGTGCCAGCAGTTTACAGGGGGTATATGGCTACACCTTC.

The V and J genes are TRBV27 and TRBJ1-2; D may be TRBD1 (5 bases). The V end was cut by 3 bases, the J end by 5 bases, with 10 bases between. This CDR3 has 13 amino acids. Germline assignment: CDR1 MNHEY and CDR2 SMNVEV (reference sequence). The CDR3 sequence is CASSFSGRYGYTF. CDR3 nucleotides: TGTGCCAGCAGTTTTTCAGGGAGGTATGGCTACACCTTC.

The V and J genes are TRBV19 and TRBJ1-4; weak D call: TRBD1 (5 bases). Germline-derived CDR1 and CDR2 are LNHDA and SQIVND (reference sequence). CDR3 size: 14 residues. V gave up 5 bases and J gave up 2 bases, with 9 bases separating them. The CDR3 nucleotides are TGTGCCAGTAGTGGCGCAGGGACTAATGAAAAACTGTTTTTT. This encodes CASSGAGTNEKLFF.

The V call is TRBV7-2, the J call TRBJ2-5; 12 nucleotides match TRBD2. The CDR3 contains 16 residues. The V gene's germline CDR1 is SGHTA and CDR2 FQGNSA. V lost 5 bases, J lost 5 bases, and 9 bases stayed unmatched. CDR3 coding DNA: TGTGCCAGCAGCCCGAGGACTAGCGGGACGGCGGAGACCCAGTACTTC. Residues: CASSPRTSGTAETQYF.

In DNA, the CDR3 is TGCGCCAGCAGCAAGATAGCGGGGGTCCAAGAGACCCAGTACTTC. Amino acid sequence: CASSKIAGVQETQYF. The chain joins TRBV5-1 to TRBJ2-5; 9 bases are a match to TRBD2. The CDR3 contains 15 residues. Germline CDR1 SGHRS, CDR2 YFSETQ. Unmatched junction bases numbered 5, after V lost 4 bases and J lost 1 base.

This chain uses TRBV6-2 or TRBV6-3 with TRBJ1-3, with 7 bases matching TRBD1. The CDR3 has 16 residues. Trimming cost V 0 bases and J 3 bases; bases outside gene matches: 5. Germline CDR1 MNHEY, CDR2 SVGEGT. The CDR3 loop reads CASSYSRGPDGNTIYF. CDR3 bases: TGTGCCAGCAGTTACTCGAGGGGGCCCGATGGAAACACCATATATTTT.

This clone was observed once. V gene TRBV3-1 (or the pseudogene TRBV3-2) combines with J gene TRBJ1-5; maybe TRBD1 (6 bases). V was clipped by 1 base and J by 7 bases, with 14 bases between them. CDR3 length: 15 residues. Looked up from germline, CDR1 is LGHDT and CDR2 is YNNKEL (reference sequence). CDR3 sequence (DNA): TGTGCCAGCAGCCAAGCCGGCAGGGGTCGGCAGCCCCAGCATTTT. This sequence encodes CASSQAGRGRQPQHF.

As for this clone: Relative to the germline gene, one junction end is altered; a read error may explain this. This chain links TRBV7-2 with TRBJ1-5; no reliable D call. Germline CDR1 is SGHTA and CDR2 is FQGNSA. The CDR3 spans 14 residues. The CDR3 nucleotides are TGTGTCAGCAGCTTTGGCCAGAACAATCAGCCCCAGCATTTT. As protein: CVSSFGQNNQPQHF.

The V call is TRBV28, the J call TRBJ2-7; a possible D gene is TRBD1 (6 bases). The V gene's germline CDR1 is MDHEN and CDR2 SYDVKM. V shed 9 bases and J shed 3 bases, with 9 bases lying between them. The CDR3 totals 11 residues. The CDR3 reads CASLGGYEQYF. The CDR3 coding sequence is TGTGCCAGTCTAGGGGGCTACGAGCAGTACTTC.

V is TRBV9 and J is TRBJ2-3; 8 nucleotides match TRBD2. The junction had 8 bases not matched to a gene; V was cut back by 6 bases and J by 2 bases. CDR1 and CDR2 (germline): SGDLS, YYNGEE. This CDR3 has 15 residues. Here the CDR3 reads CASTSYGRVTDTQYF. The CDR3, as DNA: TGTGCCAGCACCTCTTACGGGAGGGTCACAGATACGCAGTATTTT.

The V call is TRBV11-2, the J call TRBJ2-7, with D possibly matching TRBD1 (6 bases). The V and J ends lost 2 bases and 5 bases respectively, with 13 bases between them. This CDR3 comprises 14 residues. Germline CDR1 is SGHAT and CDR2 is FQNNGV. This CDR3 is CASSLNRVTDEQYF. The CDR3 nucleotides are TGTGCCAGCAGCTTAAACAGGGTGACTGACGAGCAGTACTTC.

The chain carries TRBV10-2 and TRBJ2-1, with D possibly TRBD2 on 6 matching bases. The germline V gene encodes CDR1 WSHSY and CDR2 SAAADI. The CDR3 runs to 14 residues. Trimming shortened V by 10 bases and J by 1 base, and 14 bases separated the two germline ends. The CDR3 sequence: CATRGRESYNEQFF. DNA for the CDR3: TGCGCCACCAGAGGGCGGGAATCCTACAATGAGCAGTTCTTC.

The V and J genes are TRBV11-2 and TRBJ2-7; D gene uncertain. The CDR3 totals 16 residues. V was cut by 6 bases and J by 0 bases, with 18 bases left in between. Per germline, CDR1 SGHAT and CDR2 FQNNGV. The CDR3 bases are TGTGCCAGCAGAGACGACTTTAGGCCTATCTCCTACGAGCAGTACTTC. This codes for CASRDDFRPISYEQYF. Based on the CDR3 plus reference TRBV11-2 and TRBJ2-7, the full variable domain is EAGVAQSPRYKIIEKRQSVAFWCNPISGHATLYWYQQILGQGPKLLIQFQNNGVVDDSQLPKDRFSAERLKGVDSTLKIQPAKLEDSAVYLCASRDDFRPISYEQYFGPGTRLTVT.

The chain has TRBV11-2 and TRBJ2-3; TRBD1 is a possible D gene (6 bases). Trimming removed 2 bases from V and 1 base from J, with 16 bases in between. Germline lookup yields CDR1 SGHAT and CDR2 FQNNGV. This CDR3 has 17 amino acids. CDR3 loop: CASSLRWDMPGTDTQYF. The CDR3 region has the DNA TGTGCCAGCAGCTTAAGGTGGGACATGCCGGGCACAGATACGCAGTATTTT.

The V gene is TRBV24-1, the J gene TRBJ2-5; D is uncertain. This CDR3 comprises 13 residues. Trimming took 5 bases from V and 0 from J, leaving 6 bases between them. Looked up from germline, CDR1 is KGHDR and CDR2 is SFDVKD. CDR3 sequence: CATSAEYQETQYF. DNA of the CDR3: TGTGCCACCAGTGCAGAATACCAAGAGACCCAGTACTTC.

The rearrangement uses TRBV11-3 and TRBJ1-3; D not resolved. The CDR3 has 13 residues. CDR1 and CDR2 (germline): SGHNT, YENEEA. Trimming stripped 1 base from V and 4 bases from J, with 5 bases between. CDR3 DNA: TGTGCCAGCAGCTTAGCGTCGGGAAACACCATATATTTT. Its translation is CASSLASGNTIYF.

The chain couples TRBV7-2 to TRBJ2-1; 9 bases align to TRBD1. Germline CDR1 reads SGHTA; CDR2 reads FQGNSA. With 7 bases clipped from V and 4 bases from J, the junction kept 8 bases outside the gene matches. The CDR3 loop spans 15 amino acids. The CDR3 reads CASNSGTGIYNEQFF. For the CDR3, the DNA is TGTGCCAGCAACTCCGGGACAGGGATTTACAATGAGCAGTTCTTC.

The chain joins TRBV28 to TRBJ1-1; D uncertain. The CDR3 is 13 residues long. The germline V gene has CDR1 MDHEN and CDR2 SYDVKM. Trimming left V 2 bases short and J 3 bases short, with 7 bases between. This CDR3 reads CASSLVRDTEAFF. Here the CDR3 DNA reads TGTGCCAGCAGTTTAGTGAGGGACACTGAAGCTTTCTTT.

The CDR3 spells CASSLEPGQGSFSYGYTF. The CDR3 DNA reads TGCGCCAGCAGCTTGGAACCGGGACAGGGAAGTTTTAGCTATGGCTACACCTTC. V and J are TRBV5-1 and TRBJ1-2; 9 bases are a match to TRBD1. V lost 0 bases, J lost 4 bases, and 13 bases stayed unmatched. Looked up from germline, CDR1 is SGHRS and CDR2 is YFSETQ. The CDR3 has 18 residues.

This sequence joins TRBV7-8 and TRBJ1-1, with TRBD1 matching 8 bases. CDR3 size: 16 residues. V was clipped by 5 bases and J by 1 base; unmatched bases: 9. Germline assignment: CDR1 SGHVS and CDR2 FQNEAQ. The CDR3 DNA reads as TGTGCCAGCAGCGATCACAGGGGGGGCGGGAACACTGAAGCTTTCTTT. This gives the protein CASSDHRGGGNTEAFF.

The genes are TRBV19 and TRBJ2-1; 10 bases fit TRBD2. Per the germline V gene, CDR1 is LNHDA and CDR2 is SQIVND (reference sequence). The CDR3 covers 22 residues. The V gene end was trimmed by 1 base and the J gene end by 5 bases; junction bases not matched to a gene: 23. CDR3 in amino acids: CASSIVGRRGRASGSGDNEQFF. Written as DNA, the CDR3 is TGTGCCAGTAGTATAGTCGGGCGGAGGGGGCGGGCTAGCGGGAGCGGGGACAATGAGCAGTTCTTC. Using reference TRBV19 and TRBJ2-1 for the parts outside the CDR3, the full variable domain is DGGITQSPKYLFRKEGQNVTLSCEQNLNHDAMYWYRQDPGQGLRLIYYSQIVNDFQKGDIAEGYSVSREKKESFPLTVTSAQKNPTAFYLCASSIVGRRGRASGSGDNEQFFGPGTRLTVL.

This clone was recorded at least ten times. This sequence joins TRBV2 and TRBJ2-1; the D gene is possibly TRBD2 (6 bases). CDR3 length equals 14 residues. The germline V and J ends were trimmed by 6 bases and 5 bases, with 14 bases remaining between them. The germline V gene has CDR1 SNHLY and CDR2 FYNNEI. The CDR3, as DNA: TGTGCCAGCAGCCGGGACTCCTCGAACAATGAGCAGTTCTTC. Its translation: CASSRDSSNNEQFF.

The CDR3 loop is CASCTGSGADTQYF. The CDR3 DNA reads TGTGCCAGCTGTACAGGGAGTGGAGCAGATACGCAGTATTTT. V gene TRBV2 combines with J gene TRBJ2-3; D may be TRBD1 (6 bases). The CDR3 runs to 14 residues. V lost 8 bases, J lost 4 bases, and 16 bases lay in between. Germline loops: CDR1 SNHLY, CDR2 FYNNEI.